Listed below are T cell receptor beta chains from one sample, sequenced in a study of T cells in Graves' hyperthyroidism and ophthalmopathy. MiXCR was run by TCRdb on the multiplex PCR reads, yielding one entry per CDR3 protein. The sample yields under 800,000 distinct CDR3 sequences, 11% to 15% seen once. The specimen was blood. These receptors originate from a woman younger than 35 with Graves' hyperthyroidism. Each CDR3 is given with its conserved first and last residue. A D gene is named only where the DNA matches it firmly. Rows give clone size only sometimes, using once, few, many, or a class for an expanded clone.

clone size	D gene	V gene	J gene	CDR3 length	CDR3 protein	CDR3 DNA
.	.	TRBV20-1	TRBJ1-6	15	CSARDGAKGRSPLHF	TGCAGTGCTAGAGATGGGGCCAAAGGGCGGTCACCCCTCCACTTT
.	.	TRBV18	TRBJ2-7	14	CASSPSGSLDEQYF	TGTGCCAGCTCCCCATCCGGGAGTCTGGACGAGCAGTACTTC
many	TRBD1	TRBV3-1	TRBJ1-2	13	CASTETGVYGYTF	TGTGCCAGCACCGAGACAGGGGTCTATGGCTACACCTTC
few	.	TRBV5-5	TRBJ1-2	19	CASKGWAGGTPRADYGYTF	TGTGCCAGCAAGGGTTGGGCCGGAGGCACACCGAGGGCCGACTATGGCTACACCTTC
.	TRBD2	TRBV6-2/TRBV6-3	TRBJ2-7	16	CASRTPGLAGGYEQYF	TGTGCCAGCAGGACTCCGGGACTAGCGGGAGGATACGAGCAGTACTTC
few	.	TRBV13	TRBJ1-1	15	CASSSSDRRSTEAFF	TGTGCCAGCAGCTCCTCCGACAGGAGATCTACTGAAGCTTTCTTT
many	.	TRBV20-1	TRBJ2-5	13	CSSTRTYQETQYF	TGCAGTAGCACTAGGACTTACCAAGAGACCCAGTACTTC
few	TRBD1	TRBV10-3	TRBJ1-1	16	CAISEGQGSRNTEAFF	TGTGCCATCAGTGAAGGACAGGGTTCGAGGAACACTGAAGCTTTCTTT
few	.	TRBV2	TRBJ2-1	14	CASSPRLDYNEQFF	TGTGCCAGCAGTCCACGACTAGACTACAATGAGCAGTTCTTC
.	.	TRBV29-1	TRBJ2-7	13	CSVEGPGAYEQYF	TGCAGCGTTGAAGGCCCGGGGGCCTACGAGCAGTACTTC
.	.	TRBV5-1	TRBJ2-7	14	CASSLAPLSYEQYF	TGCGCCAGCAGCTTGGCCCCCTTATCCTACGAGCAGTACTTC
many	.	TRBV18	TRBJ1-1	13	CASSPASQGEAFF	TGTGCCAGCTCACCAGCGTCACAGGGTGAAGCTTTCTTT
once	TRBD1	TRBV6-1	TRBJ1-2	12	CASSGQQYGYTF	TGTGCCAGCTCGGGACAGCAGTATGGCTACACCTTC
few	.	TRBV4-2	TRBJ2-1	14	CASSQGGAREGQFF	TGTGCCAGCAGCCAAGGGGGAGCGCGCGAGGGGCAGTTCTTC
few	TRBD1	TRBV28	TRBJ1-6	15	CASIPGGSYNSPLHF	TGTGCCAGCATCCCAGGGGGTTCCTATAATTCACCCCTCCACTTT
.	TRBD2	TRBV4-2	TRBJ2-3	18	CASSQAPAIREGQDTQYF	TGTGCCAGCAGCCAAGCCCCGGCCATCCGGGAGGGCCAAGATACGCAGTATTTT
.	TRBD1	TRBV20-1	TRBJ2-7	15	CSARILTGKGYEQYF	TGCAGTGCTCGGATCCTGACAGGGAAGGGCTACGAGCAGTACTTC
few	TRBD2	TRBV2	TRBJ2-7	14	CASSVRAGLGEQYF	TGTGCCAGCAGTGTCAGAGCGGGACTCGGTGAGCAGTACTTC
few	TRBD1	TRBV19	TRBJ2-7	16	CASSIDRPTGKDEQYF	TGTGCCAGTAGTATAGATCGGCCGACAGGGAAGGACGAGCAGTACTTC
many	.	TRBV11-2	TRBJ2-7	14	CASSFREEDYEQYF	TGTGCCAGCAGCTTCCGGGAAGAAGACTACGAGCAGTACTTC
many	.	TRBV11-2	TRBJ2-1	14	CASSFHTGNNEQFF	TGTGCCAGCAGCTTCCATACAGGGAACAATGAGCAGTTCTTC
.	.	TRBV7-8	TRBJ1-5	15	CASSPEDEYNQPQHF	TGTGCCAGCAGCCCCGAGGACGAATACAATCAGCCCCAGCATTTT
.	.	TRBV20-1	TRBJ2-2	13	CSAPGRLTGELFF	TGCAGTGCTCCGGGACGACTCACCGGGGAGCTGTTTTTT
few	TRBD2	TRBV7-2	TRBJ2-7	15	CASSPGGGVAYEQYF	TGTGCCAGCAGCCCGGGCGGGGGAGTAGCCTACGAGCAGTACTTC
many	.	TRBV5-6	TRBJ2-3	12	CASSSRVHTQYF	TGTGCCAGCAGCTCCAGAGTACATACGCAGTATTTT
many	.	TRBV30	TRBJ1-2	15	CAWRAKPGGWYGYTF	TGTGCCTGGAGGGCAAAACCGGGAGGCTGGTATGGCTACACCTTC
.	TRBD1	TRBV20-1	TRBJ2-5	15	CSASSPTGGRETQYF	TGCAGTGCTAGCTCCCCGACAGGGGGCAGGGAGACCCAGTACTTC
few	.	TRBV20-1	TRBJ2-7	12	CSAPLGAYEQYF	TGCAGTGCCCCCTTGGGGGCATACGAGCAGTACTTC
few	.	TRBV19	TRBJ2-1	15	CASSNGDFSYNEQFF	TGTGCCAGTAGTAACGGGGACTTTTCCTACAATGAGCAGTTCTTC
many	.	TRBV7-2	TRBJ2-3	15	CASSLGWGGEDTQYF	TGTGCCAGCAGCTTAGGATGGGGCGGGGAAGATACGCAGTATTTT
.	.	TRBV7-8	TRBJ1-2	13	CASSLYKGGGYTF	TGTGCCAGCAGCTTATATAAGGGAGGAGGCTACACCTTC
few	.	TRBV20-1	TRBJ1-2	14	CSARDRLQGYGYTF	TGCAGTGCTAGAGATCGGTTGCAGGGCTATGGCTACACCTTC
.	.	TRBV30	TRBJ2-2	15	CAWSVRGVLAGELFF	TGTGCCTGGAGTGTACGGGGCGTATTAGCCGGGGAGCTGTTTTTT
few	.	TRBV29-1	TRBJ2-7	11	CSVLHELRQYF	TGCAGCGTCCTGCATGAACTGAGGCAGTACTTC
many	.	TRBV30	TRBJ2-5	14	CAWSVTAVLETQYF	TGTGCCTGGAGTGTGACCGCGGTGTTGGAGACCCAGTACTTC
few	.	TRBV7-9	TRBJ2-7	19	CASSLEDLIGSRRIYEQYF	TGTGCCAGCAGCTTAGAAGATTTGATCGGCAGTCGAAGGATCTACGAGCAGTACTTC
.	TRBD1	TRBV7-2	TRBJ1-5	20	CASSLRPGQGGWYGNQPQHF	TGTGCCAGCAGCTTAAGGCCGGGACAGGGAGGGTGGTACGGCAATCAGCCCCAGCATTTT
many	.	TRBV30	TRBJ2-1	14	CAWSVWSSYNEQFF	TGTGCCTGGAGTGTATGGTCCTCCTACAATGAGCAGTTCTTC
many	.	TRBV3-1	TRBJ1-2	12	CASSQEAGSYTF	TGTGCCAGCAGTCAAGAGGCGGGGAGCTACACCTTC
many	.	TRBV6-1	TRBJ1-2	17	CASSEMGGAGVNYGYTF	TGTGCCAGCAGTGAAATGGGAGGGGCAGGGGTGAACTATGGCTACACCTTC
few	.	TRBV12-3/TRBV12-4	TRBJ1-3	17	CASSRPGLRWSGNTIYF	TGTGCCAGCAGCCGCCCGGGGTTAAGATGGTCTGGAAACACCATATATTTT
many	TRBD1	TRBV28	TRBJ2-2	16	CASSPTGTGRSGELFF	TGTGCCAGCAGTCCCACCGGGACAGGGAGGTCCGGGGAGCTGTTTTTT
many	.	TRBV5-1	TRBJ2-3	13	CASSWDRRDTQYF	TGCGCCAGCAGCTGGGACCGCCGAGATACGCAGTATTTT
few	TRBD1	TRBV3-1	TRBJ1-5	16	CASSQGGQGVDQPQHF	TGTGCCAGCAGCCAAGGGGGACAGGGGGTTGATCAGCCCCAGCATTTT
few	.	TRBV12-3/TRBV12-4	TRBJ1-3	16	CAGSLDISTARNTIYF	TGTGCCGGCAGTTTAGATATCAGTACTGCGCGGAACACCATATATTTT
.	.	TRBV28	TRBJ1-3	18	CASRAGHRRTTSGNTIYF	TGTGCCAGCAGAGCCGGGCACAGGAGAACTACCTCTGGAAACACCATATATTTT
many	.	TRBV6-2/TRBV6-3	TRBJ2-7	16	CASSSGGSRRNYEQYF	TGTGCCAGCAGTTCCGGTGGGTCTCGACGAAACTACGAGCAGTACTTC
.	.	TRBV7-9	TRBJ2-6	16	CASSLVRATGANVLTF	TGTGCCAGCAGCTTAGTCAGAGCTACCGGGGCCAACGTCCTGACTTTC
few	.	TRBV7-8	TRBJ2-4	15	CASSLAPGIGNIQYF	TGTGCCAGCAGCTTAGCGCCGGGAATTGGAAACATTCAGTACTTC
.	.	TRBV11-1	TRBJ1-2	13	CASSGYGFYGYIF	TGTGCCAGCAGCGGGTACGGTTTCTATGGCTACATCTTC
many	.	TRBV2	TRBJ1-6	15	CASEVALGRSSPLHF	TGTGCCAGCGAAGTCGCCTTGGGTCGCAGTTCACCCCTCCACTTT